This TCR beta chain was retrieved from a study of cytomegalovirus exposure and HLA in healthy donors. Study-level findings and limits: Cytomegalovirus status, reportedly, was diagnosed with high specificity and sensitivity by the classifier. Common viral pathogens seemed, in a later analysis, to connect with several of the most significant clusters. Among the sequence variants, a highly shared cluster was likely an artifact of sequencing.

This clone was observed a handful of times. Antigen: not known. The PCR made use of 60 Vbeta and 13 Jbeta primers. The assay was immunoSEQ multiplex PCR, and TCRdb's table has in-frame clones only and misses some. The table shows approximately 93,000 clones, with less than 80% occurring only once. The CDR3 covers 14 residues. In germline, CDR1 is SGHRS, CDR2 YFSETQ. The germline V and J ends were trimmed by 0 bases and 5 bases, with 11 bases remaining between them. The sequenced sample was PBMCs. The chain is built from TRBV5-1 and TRBJ1-2, with D possibly matching TRBD1 (5 bases). This sequence was found in a boy aged 5-17 years in good health and CMV-seropositive. CDR3 loop: CASSLAGGEYGYTF. CDR3 in DNA: TGCGCCAGCAGCTTGGCCGGAGGGGAGTATGGCTACACCTTC.